A selection of T cell receptor beta chains follows, all from one sample in a study of early T cells in non-severe SARS-CoV-2 infection. MiXCR, run by TCRdb on the 5' RACE reads, gives a single entry per CDR3 protein. The data contain almost 65,000 distinct CDR3 sequences, 4.9% of them singletons. Sequenced sample: whole blood. These TCRs come from an adult who was a healthcare worker with PCR-confirmed SARS-CoV-2 infection or an uninfected control (not recorded which). Each CDR3 is given with its conserved first and last residue. The order of the fields is D gene, J gene, clone size, V gene, CDR3 DNA, CDR3 protein. The D gene is left open where the match is weak. The listing skips clone size in some rows; elsewhere it reads once, few, many or a size class.

D gene: TRBD1
J gene: TRBJ2-3
clone size: many
V gene: TRBV20-1
CDR3 DNA: TGCAGTGCGGCCCCGGGACAGAGGACAGATACGCAGTATTTT
CDR3 protein: CSAAPGQRTDTQYF

D gene: .
J gene: TRBJ2-7
clone size: .
V gene: TRBV7-9
CDR3 DNA: TGTGCCAGCAGCTTAGGACAGATCTCCTACGAGCAGTACTTC
CDR3 protein: CASSLGQISYEQYF

D gene: TRBD1
J gene: TRBJ2-5
clone size: few
V gene: TRBV25-1
CDR3 DNA: TGTGCCAGCAGTGAATATGGGGCAGGGGGTGAGACCCAGTACTTC
CDR3 protein: CASSEYGAGGETQYF

D gene: .
J gene: TRBJ1-1
clone size: many
V gene: TRBV11-1
CDR3 DNA: TGTGCCAGCAGCTTAAATGGTTACACTGAAGCTTTCTTT
CDR3 protein: CASSLNGYTEAFF

D gene: TRBD1
J gene: TRBJ1-5
clone size: many
V gene: TRBV6-2/TRBV6-3
CDR3 DNA: TGTGCCAGCAGTTACGATGGACAGGGCCCAAGGCCCCAGCATTTT
CDR3 protein: CASSYDGQGPRPQHF

D gene: .
J gene: TRBJ2-3
clone size: .
V gene: TRBV28
CDR3 DNA: TGTGCCAGCAGTCGGGACTGGAGCACAGATACGCAGTATTTT
CDR3 protein: CASSRDWSTDTQYF

D gene: TRBD1
J gene: TRBJ2-2
clone size: few
V gene: TRBV29-1
CDR3 DNA: TGCAGCGTAAGGACAGGGAACACCGGGGAGCTGTTTTTT
CDR3 protein: CSVRTGNTGELFF

D gene: .
J gene: TRBJ1-5
clone size: .
V gene: TRBV12-3/TRBV12-4
CDR3 DNA: TGTGCCAGCAGTTTCGCAGGGAGTAGCAATCAGCCCCAGCATTTT
CDR3 protein: CASSFAGSSNQPQHF

D gene: .
J gene: TRBJ2-7
clone size: many
V gene: TRBV6-5
CDR3 DNA: TGTGCCAGTGGGCTGGGGCGGGGCGGCTACGAGCAGTACTTC
CDR3 protein: CASGLGRGGYEQYF

D gene: .
J gene: TRBJ1-5
clone size: many
V gene: TRBV6-6
CDR3 DNA: TGTGCCAGCAGTTACGGGGCGGGGGATCAGCCCCAGCATTTT
CDR3 protein: CASSYGAGDQPQHF

D gene: .
J gene: TRBJ2-7
clone size: many
V gene: TRBV11-2
CDR3 DNA: TGTGCCAGCAGCTTGGGGGAAACCGAGCAGTACTTC
CDR3 protein: CASSLGETEQYF

D gene: TRBD2
J gene: TRBJ2-3
clone size: few
V gene: TRBV13
CDR3 DNA: TGTGCCAGCAGCCCCACCTCGGGGGGGCGGGGCACAGATACGCAGTATTTT
CDR3 protein: CASSPTSGGRGTDTQYF

D gene: .
J gene: TRBJ2-2
clone size: many
V gene: TRBV7-2
CDR3 DNA: TGTGCCAGCAGCTTGTCTCAGCTCCCCGGGGAGCTGTTTTTT
CDR3 protein: CASSLSQLPGELFF

D gene: .
J gene: TRBJ1-1
clone size: few
V gene: TRBV19
CDR3 DNA: TGTGCCAGTAGTATGGAGTCGGGGAACACTGAAGCTTTCTTT
CDR3 protein: CASSMESGNTEAFF

D gene: .
J gene: TRBJ2-1
clone size: many
V gene: TRBV11-2
CDR3 DNA: TGTGCCAGCAGCTTAGATTGGAACAATGAGCAGTTCTTC
CDR3 protein: CASSLDWNNEQFF

D gene: TRBD1
J gene: TRBJ2-7
clone size: many
V gene: TRBV12-3/TRBV12-4
CDR3 DNA: TGTGCCAGCAGTTTACGAGGGGGCAGCAACGAGCAGTACTTC
CDR3 protein: CASSLRGGSNEQYF

D gene: .
J gene: TRBJ1-5
clone size: many
V gene: TRBV20-1
CDR3 DNA: TGCAGTGCTAGAGATCAAGCTTATAGCAATCAGCCCCAGCATTTT
CDR3 protein: CSARDQAYSNQPQHF

D gene: TRBD1
J gene: TRBJ1-1
clone size: many
V gene: TRBV27
CDR3 DNA: TGTGCCAGCAGTCTCACAGGGGGCCTTGAAGCTTTCTTT
CDR3 protein: CASSLTGGLEAFF

D gene: TRBD1
J gene: TRBJ2-5
clone size: .
V gene: TRBV10-3
CDR3 DNA: TGTGCCATCAGCAGCAGGGGGCAAGAGACCCAGTACTTC
CDR3 protein: CAISSRGQETQYF

D gene: TRBD2
J gene: TRBJ2-3
clone size: many
V gene: TRBV11-2
CDR3 DNA: TGTGCCACCAGCAGTGAAGCGGGGGGGCAAGATACGCAGTATTTT
CDR3 protein: CATSSEAGGQDTQYF

D gene: TRBD2
J gene: TRBJ2-5
clone size: many
V gene: TRBV5-1
CDR3 DNA: TGCGCCAGCAGCGCAAACCTAGCGGGAGGGCAAGAGACCCAGTACTTC
CDR3 protein: CASSANLAGGQETQYF

D gene: .
J gene: TRBJ2-3
clone size: .
V gene: TRBV20-1
CDR3 DNA: TGCAGTGCTAGATTCGGAGATACGCAGTATTTT
CDR3 protein: CSARFGDTQYF

D gene: .
J gene: TRBJ1-2
clone size: many
V gene: TRBV25-1
CDR3 DNA: TGTGCCAGCAGTGATGGTGTTGGCTACACCTTC
CDR3 protein: CASSDGVGYTF

D gene: TRBD2
J gene: TRBJ2-3
clone size: .
V gene: TRBV20-1
CDR3 DNA: TGCAGTGCCGCCCCAGGACTAGCGGGGGGAGCTAGCACAGATACGCAGTATTTT
CDR3 protein: CSAAPGLAGGASTDTQYF